This record looks at one T cell receptor (beta chain) sequence and its context. Antigen: not known. Vbeta (60) and Jbeta (13) primers were used in the PCR. Profiled with immunoSEQ multiplex PCR; TCRdb holds only in-frame clones, not every one. The sample lists about 76,000 clones; under 80% were seen once. This record comes from a study of cytomegalovirus exposure and HLA in healthy donors. CDR1 is SEHNR and CDR2 is FQNEAQ in the germline V gene (reference sequence). The CDR3 sequence is 15 residues long. The V gene lost 1 base and the J gene lost 10 bases, with 17 bases spanning the gap. Findings and caveats of the study: Available immune exposure information covered CMV serostatus only. Later analysis showed TCR association rates varying by HLA locus, highest for DRB1 and lowest for HLA-C. The study listed roughly 150 cytomegalovirus-associated TCR beta chains.

Healthy bone marrow donors supplied every sample. Material: PBMCs. V gene TRBV7-9 combines with J gene TRBJ2-1, with a possible D match to TRBD2 (6 bases). The origin of this receptor is a man aged 55-75 years in good health and CMV-seropositive. This CDR3 reads CASSLGGGKGDEQFF. CDR3 sequence (DNA): TGTGCCAGCAGCTTAGGTGGGGGGAAAGGGGACGAGCAGTTCTTC.